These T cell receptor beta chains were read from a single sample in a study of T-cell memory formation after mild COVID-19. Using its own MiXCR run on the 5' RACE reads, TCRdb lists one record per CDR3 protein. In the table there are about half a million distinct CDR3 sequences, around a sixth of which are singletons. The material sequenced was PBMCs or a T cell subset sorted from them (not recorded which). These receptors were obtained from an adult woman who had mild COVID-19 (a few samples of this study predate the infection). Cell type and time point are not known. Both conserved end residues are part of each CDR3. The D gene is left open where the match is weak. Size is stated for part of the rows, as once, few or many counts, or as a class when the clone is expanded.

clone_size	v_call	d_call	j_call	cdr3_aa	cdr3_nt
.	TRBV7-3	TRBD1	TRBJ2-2	CASSTGTGGGRTGELFF	TGTGCCAGCAGCACGGGGACAGGGGGCGGCCGAACCGGGGAGCTGTTTTTT
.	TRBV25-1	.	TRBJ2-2	CASSDRVSELFF	TGTGCCAGCAGTGACCGGGTCTCCGAGCTGTTTTTT
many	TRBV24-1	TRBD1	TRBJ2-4	CATSETGGFIQYF	TGTGCCACCAGTGAAACAGGGGGCTTCATTCAGTACTTC
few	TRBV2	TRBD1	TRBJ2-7	CASNGQGAYEQYF	TGTGCCAGCAATGGACAGGGGGCCTACGAGCAGTACTTC
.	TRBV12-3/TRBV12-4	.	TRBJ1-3	CASSFARRVGNTIYF	TGTGCCAGCAGTTTCGCCAGGAGGGTTGGAAACACCATATATTTT
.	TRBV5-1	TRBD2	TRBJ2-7	CASSLVASGRASYEQYF	TGCGCCAGCAGCTTGGTAGCTAGCGGGAGGGCCTCGTACGAGCAGTACTTC
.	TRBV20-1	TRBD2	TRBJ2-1	CSAPVATSGRYEQFF	TGCAGTGCCCCCGTCGCGACTAGCGGGAGGTATGAGCAGTTCTTC
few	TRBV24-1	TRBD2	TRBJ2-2	CATGLAPGELFF	TGTGCCACCGGACTAGCCCCCGGGGAGCTGTTTTTT
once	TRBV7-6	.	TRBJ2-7	CASSQTPAGWHEQYF	TGTGCCAGCAGCCAGACCCCGGCAGGGTGGCACGAGCAGTACTTC
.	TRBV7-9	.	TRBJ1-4	CASSSPVGQVATNEKLFF	TGTGCCAGCAGCTCACCGGTGGGCCAAGTTGCAACTAATGAAAAACTGTTTTTT
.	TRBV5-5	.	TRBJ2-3	CASSLGPSSKPPDTQYF	TGTGCCAGCAGCTTGGGGCCCTCTAGCAAACCTCCAGATACGCAGTATTTT
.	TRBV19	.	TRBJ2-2	CASSIMTNTGELFF	TGTGCCAGTAGTATAATGACGAACACCGGGGAGCTGTTTTTT
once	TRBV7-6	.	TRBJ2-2	CASSLAQGSAKTGELFF	TGTGCCAGCAGCTTAGCACAGGGCAGCGCCAAAACCGGGGAGCTGTTTTTT
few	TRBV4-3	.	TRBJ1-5	CASSQDRGAQHF	TGCGCCAGCAGCCAAGACCGGGGAGCCCAGCATTTT
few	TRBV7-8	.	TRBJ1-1	CASSLVFAGITEAFF	TGTGCCAGCAGCTTAGTATTCGCAGGGATCACTGAAGCTTTCTTT
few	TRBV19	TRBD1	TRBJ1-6	CASSTGQGLNSPLHF	TGTGCCAGTAGTACGGGACAGGGGCTTAATTCACCCCTCCACTTT
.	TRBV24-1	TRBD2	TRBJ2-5	CATSGSGEETQYF	TGTGCCACCAGCGGTAGCGGGGAAGAGACCCAGTACTTC
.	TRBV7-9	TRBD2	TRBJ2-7	CASSASGLAGYEQYF	TGTGCCAGCAGCGCATCGGGACTAGCGGGCTACGAGCAGTACTTC
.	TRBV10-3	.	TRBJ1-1	CAISARENTEAFF	TGTGCCATCAGTGCCAGGGAGAACACTGAAGCTTTCTTT
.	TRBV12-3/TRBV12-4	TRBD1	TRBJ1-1	CASSQDRQGRMNTEDFF	TGTGCCAGCAGTCAAGACAGACAGGGGAGGATGAACACTGAAGATTTCTTT
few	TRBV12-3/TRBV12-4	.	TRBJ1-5	CASSPAWYSNQPQHF	TGTGCCAGCAGCCCGGCGTGGTATAGCAATCAGCCCCAGCATTTT
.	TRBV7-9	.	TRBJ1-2	CASSLGIGYGYTF	TGTGCCAGCAGCCTGGGCATCGGCTATGGCTACACCTTC
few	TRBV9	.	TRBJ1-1	CASSARGTVNTEAFF	TGTGCCAGCAGCGCCCGAGGGACGGTGAACACTGAAGCTTTCTTT
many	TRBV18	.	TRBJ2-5	CASSPLEGYQETQYF	TGTGCCAGCTCACCATTGGAGGGTTACCAAGAGACCCAGTACTTC
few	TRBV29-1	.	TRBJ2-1	CSPRLANANEQFF	TGCAGCCCCCGGCTAGCGAATGCCAATGAGCAGTTCTTC
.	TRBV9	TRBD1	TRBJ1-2	CASTRGGQGANYGYTF	TGTGCCAGCACCCGAGGGGGACAGGGGGCGAACTATGGCTACACCTTC
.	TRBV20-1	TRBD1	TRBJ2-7	CSARDIVTGALFYEQYF	TGCAGTGCTAGAGATATTGTTACAGGGGCATTATTTTATGAGCAGTACTTC
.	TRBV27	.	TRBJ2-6	CASSPNRALRGANVLTF	TGTGCCAGCAGTCCTAACAGGGCTCTCCGGGGGGCCAACGTCCTGACTTTC
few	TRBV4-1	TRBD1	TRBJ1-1	CASSQDFRTGNTEAFF	TGCGCCAGCAGCCAAGATTTTAGGACAGGGAACACTGAAGCTTTCTTT
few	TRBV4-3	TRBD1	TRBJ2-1	CASSLKVGTGGSYNEQFF	TGCGCCAGCAGCCTCAAAGTGGGGACAGGGGGTAGTTACAATGAGCAGTTCTTC
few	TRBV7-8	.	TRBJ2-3	CASSGRGLSTDTQYF	TGTGCCAGCAGCGGTCGGGGGCTTAGCACAGATACGCAGTATTTT